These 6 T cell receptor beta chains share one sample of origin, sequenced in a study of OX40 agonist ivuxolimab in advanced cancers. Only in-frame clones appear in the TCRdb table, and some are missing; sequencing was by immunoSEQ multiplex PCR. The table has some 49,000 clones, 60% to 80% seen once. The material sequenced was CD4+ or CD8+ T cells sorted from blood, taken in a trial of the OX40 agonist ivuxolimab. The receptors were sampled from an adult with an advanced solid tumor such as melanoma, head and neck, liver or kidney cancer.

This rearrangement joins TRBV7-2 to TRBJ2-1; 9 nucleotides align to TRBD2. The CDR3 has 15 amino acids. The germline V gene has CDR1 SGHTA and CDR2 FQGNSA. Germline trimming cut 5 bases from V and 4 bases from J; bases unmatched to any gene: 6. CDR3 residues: CASSIRLAEYNEQFF. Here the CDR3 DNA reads TGTGCCAGCAGCATCCGACTAGCGGAGTACAATGAGCAGTTCTTC. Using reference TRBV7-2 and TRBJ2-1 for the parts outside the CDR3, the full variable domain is GAGVSQSPSNKVTEKGKDVELRCDPISGHTALYWYRQSLGQGLEFLIYFQGNSAPDKSGLPSDRFSAERTGGSVSTLTIQRTQQEDSAVYLCASSIRLAEYNEQFFGPGTRLTVL.

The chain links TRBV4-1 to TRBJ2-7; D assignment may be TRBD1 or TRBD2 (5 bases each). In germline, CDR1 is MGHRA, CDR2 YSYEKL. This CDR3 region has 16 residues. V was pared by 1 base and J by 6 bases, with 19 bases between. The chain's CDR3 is CASSQGRIGTTREQYF. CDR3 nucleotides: TGCGCCAGCAGCCAAGGGCGCATCGGGACCACTCGCGAGCAGTACTTC.

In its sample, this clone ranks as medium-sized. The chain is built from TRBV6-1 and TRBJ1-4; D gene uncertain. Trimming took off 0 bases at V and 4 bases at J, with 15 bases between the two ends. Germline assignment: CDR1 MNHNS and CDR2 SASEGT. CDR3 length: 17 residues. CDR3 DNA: TGTGCCAGCAGTGAAGCGTTGGCGGGGAGGAGTAATGAAAAACTGTTTTTT. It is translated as CASSEALAGRSNEKLFF.

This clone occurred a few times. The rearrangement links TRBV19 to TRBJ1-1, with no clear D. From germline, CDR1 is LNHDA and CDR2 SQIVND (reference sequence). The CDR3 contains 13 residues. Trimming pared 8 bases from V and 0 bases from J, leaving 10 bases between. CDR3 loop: CASGMSLNTEAFF. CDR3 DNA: TGTGCCAGTGGGATGTCCCTGAACACTGAAGCTTTCTTT.

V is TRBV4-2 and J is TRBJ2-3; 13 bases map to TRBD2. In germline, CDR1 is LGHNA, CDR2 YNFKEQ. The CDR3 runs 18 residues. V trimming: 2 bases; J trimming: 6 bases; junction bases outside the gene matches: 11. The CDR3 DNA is TGTGCCAGCAGCCAAAGAACCCGAACTAGCGGGAGGGGCGATACGCAGTATTTT. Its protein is CASSQRTRTSGRGDTQYF.

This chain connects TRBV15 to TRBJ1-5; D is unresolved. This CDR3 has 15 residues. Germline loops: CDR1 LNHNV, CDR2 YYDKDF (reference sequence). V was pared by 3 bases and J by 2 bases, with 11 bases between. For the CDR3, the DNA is TGTGCCACCAGCAGCTCCCCGGTAGGCAATCAGCCCCAGCATTTT. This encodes CATSSSPVGNQPQHF.